This T cell receptor beta chain appears in the sequencing data of a study of blood T cell repertoires in COVID-19. Study-level information: COVID-19 samples from acute and convalescent phases originated in the United States, Italy and Spain.

Researchers sorted participants into cohorts using their self-reported clinical history. Two negative PCRs, clearance, or symptom resolution were required of recovered Cohort 3 donors. The method was immunoSEQ multiplex PCR; TCRdb's version includes in-frame clones alone and lacks a portion of them. The sample lists about 150,000 clones, around 84% occurring once. Germline loops: CDR1 KGHSH, CDR2 LQKENI. V was shortened by 3 bases and J by 1 base, with 16 bases between the two germline ends. The CDR3 has 16 amino acids. The sequencing sample was made of PBMCs or T cells enriched from blood (not recorded which). This sequence originates from a man aged 45 to 65 who had recovered from COVID-19. The chain recombines TRBV18 with TRBJ2-7, with a tentative D call TRBD2 (6 bases). CDR3 DNA sequence: TGTGCCAGCTCACCCGGCACTTTCGGGGGTTCCTACGAGCAGTACTTC. Translated: CASSPGTFGGSYEQYF.